This T cell receptor beta chain is drawn from a study of graft-versus-host responses after intestinal transplantation. About the study: Once they had received anti-thymocyte globulin induction, all recipients took tacrolimus and steroids for approximately 3 years.

Only in-frame clones appear in the TCRdb table, and some are missing; sequencing was by immunoSEQ multiplex PCR. The sample lists about 96,000 clones, 92% seen once, with 0.3% to 0.35% in the top ten. Points from the study as a whole: Some GvH clones were seen earlier in gut or blood, suggesting intestinal origin.

CDR3 length equals 17 residues. In the case of this clone: The antigen is not known.

The sequence was obtained from a human donor who received an intestinal transplant. The rearrangement joins TRBV21-1 to TRBJ2-7. TRBV21-1 is listed as a pseudogene. Sequencing used unstimulated CD4+ T cells sorted from spleen or lymph node cells, obtained before intestinal transplant. The CDR3 coding sequence is TGTGCCAGCAGCAAAAAGGATGGAGGGGGGATGGCCTACGAGCAGTACTTC. It encodes CASSKKDGGGMAYEQYF.